This TCR beta chain was recorded in a study of cytomegalovirus exposure and HLA in healthy donors. Study results and limitations: CMV serostatus was the only recorded immune exposure for donors. Three CMV-associated chains proved CMV antigen-specific in vitro.

PCR was performed using 60 Vbeta and 13 Jbeta primers. Produced via immunoSEQ multiplex PCR; TCRdb's table is partial and in-frame only. In the table there are about 140,000 clones, over 75% of which are singletons. The CDR3 loop spans 16 amino acids. Unmatched junction bases numbered 2, after V lost 1 base and J lost 0 bases. CDR1 and CDR2 from the germline V gene are SGHRS and YFSETQ. As regards this clone: What it binds is not known.

This sequence was found in a man aged 45 to 65 in good health and CMV-seronegative. The sequencing sample was made of PBMCs. The rearrangement links TRBV5-1 to TRBJ1-3; 9 bases align to TRBD1. The CDR3 DNA sequence: TGCGCCAGCAGCTTGAGGGGACAGGGCTCTGGAAACACCATATATTTT. It codes for CASSLRGQGSGNTIYF.